This T cell receptor (beta chain) was identified in a study of T cells in Graves' hyperthyroidism and ophthalmopathy. Amplification yielded TCR beta CDR3 regions, with RNA transcripts as the source. HTBI primers were used for first-round RT-PCR of the TCR CDR3. Each CDR3 protein gets one entry after TCRdb re-called the multiplex PCR reads with MiXCR. This table has about 600,000 distinct CDR3 sequences, about 16% appearing once. This sequence originates from a woman in her thirties or forties with Graves' ophthalmopathy. The sequencing sample was made of blood.

The CDR3 protein is CASSQTASSETQYF. As DNA, the CDR3 is TGTGCCAGCAGTCAAACTGCCAGCTCGGAGACCCAGTACTTC. The rearrangement joins TRBV11-2 to TRBJ2-5; D call uncertain. Germline lookup yields CDR1 SGHAT and CDR2 FQNNGV. V dropped 6 bases and J dropped 5 bases, with 16 bases sitting between them. This CDR3 has 14 amino acids. Combining the CDR3 with reference TRBV11-2 and TRBJ2-5 gives the whole variable domain EAGVAQSPRYKIIEKRQSVAFWCNPISGHATLYWYQQILGQGPKLLIQFQNNGVVDDSQLPKDRFSAERLKGVDSTLKIQPAKLEDSAVYLCASSQTASSETQYFGPGTRLLVL.